The 15 T cell receptor beta chains reported below all come from one sample, sequenced in a study of CD8+ T cells in alopecia areata. Isolated RNA was reverse transcribed into cDNA used as the sequencing template. TCRdb's table, derived via immunoSEQ multiplex PCR, lists solely in-frame clones and lacks some. Among around 200,000 clones listed, 50% to 60% were seen once. The treatment here: oral pan-JAK inhibitor, 5-10 mg twice daily. The sequencing here drew on CD4+ T cells sorted from blood, taken at week 4, from a patient treated with tofacitinib. Receptors were obtained from a human donor with alopecia areata.

Regarding this clone: This specimen includes other DNA sequences encoding the same CDR3. This chain links TRBV29-1 with TRBJ2-7; tentative D call: TRBD2 (6 bases). This CDR3 region has 11 residues. Germline V gene data show CDR1 as SQVTM and CDR2 as ANQGSEA. V was pared by 7 bases and J by 1 base, with 8 bases between. The CDR3 protein is CSAGDSYEQYF. The CDR3 nucleotides are TGCAGCGCGGGAGATTCCTACGAGCAGTACTTC.

The V call is TRBV18, the J call TRBJ1-2, with 7 bases aligning to TRBD1. Trimming took 3 bases from V and 6 from J; bases not matched to a gene: 10. In germline, CDR1 is KGHSH, CDR2 LQKENI. This CDR3 comprises 15 residues. The CDR3 sequence is CASSPSLTGADGYTF. The CDR3 DNA is TGTGCCAGCTCACCTAGCCTTACAGGGGCTGATGGCTACACCTTC.

V is TRBV5-1 and J is TRBJ2-4; 9 bases line up with TRBD1. Looked up from germline, CDR1 is SGHRS and CDR2 is YFSETQ. The CDR3 consists of 16 residues. J gave up 0 bases and V 4 bases, and 5 bases lay outside the gene matches. The DNA for the CDR3 is TGCGCCAGCAGCGCACAGGGACAGGGAGCCAAAAACATTCAGTACTTC. It codes for CASSAQGQGAKNIQYF.

In this sample, this clone turned up a few times. The J gene is TRBJ1-1, the V gene TRBV5-1; TRBD1 matches at 9 bases. V was pared by 4 bases and J by 7 bases, with 11 bases of the junction left unmatched. Germline CDR1 and CDR2: SGHRS and YFSETQ. CDR3 length: 15 residues. CDR3 sequence reads: CASSPGTGRNHEAFF. The DNA of the CDR3 is TGCGCCAGCAGCCCCGGGACAGGGCGGAACCATGAAGCTTTCTTT.

This chain joins TRBV25-1 and TRBJ2-1; D is undetermined. Germline CDR1 reads MGHDK; CDR2 reads SYGVNS. With 2 bases removed from V and 7 bases from J, the gap between germline ends came to 9 bases. This CDR3 is built from 13 residues. In DNA, the CDR3 is TGTGCCAGCAGTGAAGGAGCCCGGAATGAGCAGTTCTTC. The encoded protein is CASSEGARNEQFF.

The V gene is TRBV7-8, the J gene TRBJ2-7; the match to TRBD1 covers 9 bases. V shed 5 bases, J shed 6 bases, and the junction held 5 bases outside the gene matches. CDR1 and CDR2 (germline): SGHVS, FQNEAQ. The CDR3 is 13 residues long. The CDR3 bases are TGTGCCAGCAGCGGGGACAGGGCGGGCGAGCAGTACTTC. Its protein is CASSGDRAGEQYF. The entire variable domain, with the rest obtained from reference TRBV7-8 and TRBJ2-7, is as follows: GAGVSQSPRYKVAKRGQDVALRCDPISGHVSLFWYQQALGQGPEFLTYFQNEAQLDKSGLPSDRFFAERPEGSVSTLKIQRTQQEDSAVYLCASSGDRAGEQYFGPGTRLTVT.

The chain couples TRBV6-5 to TRBJ2-7, with no clear D. Germline V gives CDR1 MNHEY, CDR2 SVGAGI. V dropped 2 bases and J dropped 3 bases, with 11 bases sitting between them. CDR3 length equals 14 residues. As DNA, the CDR3 is TGTGCCAGCAGTTACGGGCGGCAGAACTACGAGCAGTACTTC. Protein product: CASSYGRQNYEQYF.

The CDR3 DNA sequence: TGTGCCAGCAGCACTCGGGACAGTGGCTACACCTTC. Its protein product is CASSTRDSGYTF. The chain links TRBV7-2 to TRBJ1-2; 7 nucleotides agree with TRBD1. The germline V gene encodes CDR1 SGHTA and CDR2 FQGNSA. The CDR3 runs 12 residues. J was trimmed by 7 bases and V by 5 bases; bases with no gene match: 4.

This clone was observed a handful of times. The V and J genes are TRBV28 and TRBJ1-1; TRBD1 agrees at 10 bases. With 5 bases clipped from V and 5 bases from J, the junction kept 8 bases outside the gene matches. The germline V gene encodes CDR1 MDHEN and CDR2 SYDVKM. The CDR3 is 15 amino acids. The DNA for the CDR3 is TGTGCCAGCAGTGCGCCCGGGACAGGGGAGACTGAAGCTTTCTTT. This codes for CASSAPGTGETEAFF.

This chain connects TRBV28 to TRBJ2-7; 7 bases fit TRBD2. The CDR3 totals 12 residues. Trimming at V came to 10 bases and at J to 4 bases, leaving 7 bases not matched to a gene. The V gene's germline CDR1 is MDHEN and CDR2 SYDVKM. The CDR3 protein is CATRRGRYEQYF. CDR3 DNA sequence: TGTGCCACACGGCGGGGGAGGTACGAGCAGTACTTC.

The gene calls are TRBV18 and TRBJ2-1; 8 positions agree with TRBD2. V shed 6 bases, J shed 0 bases, and the junction held 10 bases outside the gene matches. The CDR3 is made up of 17 amino acids. The germline V gene has CDR1 KGHSH and CDR2 LQKENI. The CDR3 region has the DNA TGTGCCAGCTCCCCAGGTCCGGGAGGGAGCTCCTACAATGAGCAGTTCTTC. It is translated as CASSPGPGGSSYNEQFF. The full variable domain, completed using reference TRBV18 and TRBJ2-1, is NAGVMQNPRHLVRRRGQEARLRCSPMKGHSHVYWYRQLPEEGLKFMVYLQKENIIDESGMPKERFSAEFPKEGPSILRIQQVVRGDSAAYFCASSPGPGGSSYNEQFFGPGTRLTVL.

V is TRBV15 and J is TRBJ1-4; 8 nucleotides match TRBD1. Trimming at V came to 8 bases and at J to 8 bases, leaving 7 bases not matched to a gene. This CDR3 has 13 residues. Germline lookup yields CDR1 LNHNV and CDR2 YYDKDF (reference sequence). CDR3 amino acids: CATATGVGEKLFF. CDR3 DNA: TGTGCCACCGCGACAGGGGTAGGAGAAAAACTGTTTTTT.

The DNA of the CDR3 is TGCAGCGTGGGGGGGGTGCAGATGAACACTGAAGCTTTCTTT. Residues: CSVGGVQMNTEAFF. J is TRBJ1-1 and V is TRBV29-1; D is perhaps TRBD1 (5 bases). This CDR3 has 14 residues. V shed 6 bases and J shed 0 bases, with 14 bases lying between them. CDR1 and CDR2 from the germline V gene are SQVTM and ANQGSEA.

The rearrangement joins TRBV9 to TRBJ2-2; 9 bases align to TRBD2. This CDR3 contains 16 residues. The V segment lost 3 bases and the J segment 1 base; nucleotides outside the gene matches: 4. CDR1 is SGDLS and CDR2 is YYNGEE in the germline V gene. The CDR3 sequence is CASSASTSGNTGELFF. The CDR3 nucleotides are TGTGCCAGCAGCGCGTCGACTAGCGGGAACACCGGGGAGCTGTTTTTT.

The chain carries TRBV10-3 and TRBJ2-1; 9 bases are shared with TRBD2. Germline V lookup: CDR1 ENHRY, CDR2 SYGVKD. This CDR3 region has 15 residues. Germline trimming cut 3 bases from V and 7 bases from J; bases unmatched to any gene: 7. Written as DNA, the CDR3 is TGTGCCATCAGTGAATTTAGCGGGAGAGGAAATGAGCAGTTCTTC. The encoded protein is CAISEFSGRGNEQFF.